This TCR beta chain originates from a study of CXCR3-negative and CXCR3-positive naive CD8 T cells. Study-wide points: Each naive subset displayed comparably high diversity, whereas memory CD8+ cells displayed much lower diversity. Naive subsets expressed similar surface CD5; TRB CDR3 features served to infer TCR strength.

Remarks on this clonotype: The antigen is not known.

From germline, CDR1 is SGHVS and CDR2 FQNEAQ. The CDR3 contains 21 residues. Through 5' RACE with UMI labels, the TRB cDNA libraries were prepared. TCRdb reanalyzed the 5' RACE reads and collapses them to one entry per CDR3 protein, without DNA. This repertoire includes 37,000 or so distinct CDR3 sequences. Each CD8+ T cell subset was sorted in triplicate, a few hundred thousand cells each. The sample was memory CD8+ T cells from blood. The V gene is TRBV7-8, the J gene TRBJ2-7; TCRdb's D call of TRBD2 is untestable without DNA. This receptor was identified in a human donor in good health. Some clones in this sample may be carry-over from other donors' samples. CDR3 sequence: CASSFKAVHVGLAGKTYEQYF.